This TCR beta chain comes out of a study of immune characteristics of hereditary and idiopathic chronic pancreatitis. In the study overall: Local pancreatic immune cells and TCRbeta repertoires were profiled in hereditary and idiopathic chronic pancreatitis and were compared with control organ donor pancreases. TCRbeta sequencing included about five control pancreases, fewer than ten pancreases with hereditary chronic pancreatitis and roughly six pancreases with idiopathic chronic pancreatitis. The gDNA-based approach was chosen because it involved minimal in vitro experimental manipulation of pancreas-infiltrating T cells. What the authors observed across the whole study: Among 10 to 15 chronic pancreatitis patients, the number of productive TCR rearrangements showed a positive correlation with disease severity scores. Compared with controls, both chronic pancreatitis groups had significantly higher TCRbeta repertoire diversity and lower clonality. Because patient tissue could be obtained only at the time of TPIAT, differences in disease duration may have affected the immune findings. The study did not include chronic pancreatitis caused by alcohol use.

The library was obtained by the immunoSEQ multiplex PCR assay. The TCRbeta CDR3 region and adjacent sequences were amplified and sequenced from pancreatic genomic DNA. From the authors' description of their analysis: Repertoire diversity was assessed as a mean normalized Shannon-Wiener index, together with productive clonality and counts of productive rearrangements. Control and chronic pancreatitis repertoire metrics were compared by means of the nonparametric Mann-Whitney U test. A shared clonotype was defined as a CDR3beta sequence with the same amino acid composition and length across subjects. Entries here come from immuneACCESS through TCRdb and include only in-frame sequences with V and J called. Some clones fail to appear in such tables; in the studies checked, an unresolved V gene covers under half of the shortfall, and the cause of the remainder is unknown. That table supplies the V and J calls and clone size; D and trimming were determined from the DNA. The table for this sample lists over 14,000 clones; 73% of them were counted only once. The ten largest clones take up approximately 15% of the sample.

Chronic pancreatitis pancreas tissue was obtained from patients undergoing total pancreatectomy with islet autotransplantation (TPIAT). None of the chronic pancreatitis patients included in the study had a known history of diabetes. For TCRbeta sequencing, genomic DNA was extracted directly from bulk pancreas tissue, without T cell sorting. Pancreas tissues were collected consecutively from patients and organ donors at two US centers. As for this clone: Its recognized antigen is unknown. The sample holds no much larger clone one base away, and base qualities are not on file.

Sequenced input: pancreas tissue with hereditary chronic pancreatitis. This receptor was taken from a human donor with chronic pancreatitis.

The CDR3 protein sequence reads: CASSSGQGQYEQYF. Here is the DNA: TGCGCCAGCAGTTCAGGACAGGGGCAGTACGAGCAGTACTTC. The sequence is built from TRBV23-1 and TRBJ2-7; TRBD1 matches 9 bases in the middle. TRBV23-1 is known as an ORF, though its function is uncertain. Reading from cysteine to phenylalanine, the CDR3 counts 14 amino acids. Only CDR3 DNA is held: 42 bases, read in frame from base 1. V and J are trimmed by 5 bases and 4 bases, and the gene matches miss 6 bases of the junction.